This is a list of T cell receptor beta chains from one sample in a study of CD8 T cells in Susac syndrome. One entry per CDR3 protein results from TCRdb running MiXCR on the immunoSEQ multiplex PCR reads. The table shows 110,000 or so distinct CDR3 sequences, with less than 95% occurring only once. The sequencing sample was made of CD8+ T cells from PBMCs. The receptor source for this set is a human donor in good health. Each CDR3 is given with its conserved first and last residue. Each record gives: J gene, D gene, clone size, V gene, CDR3 protein, CDR3 DNA. A D gene is named only where the DNA matches it firmly. Some rows mark clone size as missing; the rest say once, few, many or name a class of expanded clone.

TRBJ1-5 - - TRBV12-3/TRBV12-4 CASSWGRNQPQHF TGTGCCAGCAGTTGGGGACGGAATCAGCCCCAGCATTTT
TRBJ2-7 TRBD2 - TRBV7-2 CASSHTSGGAYEQYF TGTGCCAGCAGTCATACTAGCGGGGGGGCCTACGAGCAGTACTTC
TRBJ2-7 - - TRBV2 CASSEAGWKQYF TGTGCCAGCAGTGAAGCGGGCTGGAAGCAGTACTTC
TRBJ2-7 TRBD1 - TRBV7-2 CASSSASGQSYEQYF TGTGCCAGCAGTTCCGCCTCGGGACAGTCCTACGAGCAGTACTTC
TRBJ2-1 TRBD1 - TRBV7-3 CASGDRANYNEQFF TGTGCCAGTGGGGACAGGGCTAACTACAATGAGCAGTTCTTC
TRBJ2-7 - - TRBV7-9 CASSPPPSYEQYF TGTGCCAGCAGCCCGCCGCCCTCCTACGAGCAGTACTTC
TRBJ1-5 - - TRBV18 CASSQRWDTIQPQHF TGTGCCAGCTCGCAGCGTTGGGACACCATTCAGCCCCAGCATTTT
TRBJ2-7 TRBD1 - TRBV4-3 CASSQGQGAYEQYF TGCGCCAGCAGCCAAGGACAGGGTGCCTACGAGCAGTACTTC
TRBJ2-2 - once TRBV24-1 CATSDPEGTGELFF TGTGCCACCAGTGATCCCGAGGGGACCGGGGAGCTGTTTTTT
TRBJ2-7 TRBD2 - TRBV20-1 CSARELLAGGSHEQYF TGCAGTGCTAGAGAACTACTAGCGGGGGGTTCCCACGAGCAGTACTTC
TRBJ2-2 - - TRBV12-3/TRBV12-4 CASSLTTNTGELFF TGTGCCAGCAGTTTGACCACGAACACCGGGGAGCTGTTTTTT